Here is one T cell receptor beta chain with its context. Its antigen is as yet unknown. The record originates from a study of OX40 agonist ivuxolimab in advanced cancers. Notes on the study in general: Researchers did not determine the expanded peripheral T cells' antigen specificity.

The repertoire was sequenced with immunoSEQ multiplex PCR; TCRdb's copy has only in-frame clones and lacks some. There are more than 25,000 clones in the sample; roughly 80% occur only once, and less than 30% lies in the top ten. The CDR3 runs 15 residues. The germline gives CDR1 LNHDA, CDR2 SQIVND (reference sequence). Trimming left V 3 bases short and J 1 base short, with 11 bases between. V and J are TRBV19 and TRBJ2-3, with D possibly matching TRBD1 (5 bases). The clonotype originates from an adult with an advanced solid tumor such as melanoma, head and neck, liver or kidney cancer. Specimen: CD4+ or CD8+ T cells sorted from blood, collected in a trial of the OX40 agonist ivuxolimab. CDR3 DNA: TGTGCCAGTAGTATCATCAGGGTCGGCACAGATACGCAGTATTTT. Its protein product is CASSIIRVGTDTQYF.